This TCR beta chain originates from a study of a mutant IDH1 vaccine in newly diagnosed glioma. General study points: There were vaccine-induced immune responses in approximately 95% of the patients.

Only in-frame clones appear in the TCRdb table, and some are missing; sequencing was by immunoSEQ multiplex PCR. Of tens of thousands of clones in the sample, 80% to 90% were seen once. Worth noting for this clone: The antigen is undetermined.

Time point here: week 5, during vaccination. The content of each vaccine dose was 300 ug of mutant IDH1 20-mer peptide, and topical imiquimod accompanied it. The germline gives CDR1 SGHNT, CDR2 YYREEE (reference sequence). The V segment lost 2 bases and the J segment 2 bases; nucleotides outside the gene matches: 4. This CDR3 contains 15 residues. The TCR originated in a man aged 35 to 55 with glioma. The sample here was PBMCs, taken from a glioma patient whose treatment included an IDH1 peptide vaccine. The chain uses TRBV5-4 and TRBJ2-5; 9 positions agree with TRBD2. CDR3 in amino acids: CASSFSGSPQETQYF. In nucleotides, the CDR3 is TGTGCCAGCAGCTTTAGCGGGAGCCCTCAAGAGACCCAGTACTTC.